These 21 T cell receptor beta chains were all obtained from the same sample, sequenced in a study of Ad26.COV2.S vaccination and SARS-CoV-2 variants. As for treatment: roughly 20 received Ad26.COV2.S at low or high dose, single or two shots; five or six received placebo; per-sample allocation not given. At day 63 after the first vaccine or placebo injection, samples were drawn. TCRdb's copy holds only in-frame clones and misses some; the assay was immunoSEQ multiplex PCR. The data show hundreds of thousands of clones, 87% seen once. The specimen was peripheral blood, collected in a trial of Ad26.COV2.S vaccine versus placebo. These receptors originate from a person between 18 and 59 years old who received the Ad26.COV2.S COVID-19 vaccine or a placebo.

The rearrangement links TRBV5-1 to TRBJ2-7; no clear D. The V gene lost 0 bases and the J gene lost 1 base, with 14 bases spanning the gap. Germline assignment: CDR1 SGHRS and CDR2 YFSETQ. CDR3 length equals 16 residues. In nucleotides, the CDR3 is TGCGCCAGCAGCTTGGGGTACGTCGCCACATCCTACGAGCAGTACTTC. This translates into CASSLGYVATSYEQYF.

The CDR3 bases are TGTGCCAGCGGTTCGGGGTACACCGGGGAGCTGTTTTTT. Protein product: CASGSGYTGELFF. This chain links TRBV28 with TRBJ2-2; TRBD2 might be the D (5 bases). CDR1 MDHEN and CDR2 SYDVKM come from the germline V gene. The CDR3 spans 13 residues. Trimming pared 8 bases from V and 3 bases from J, leaving 10 bases between.

This clone turned up a few times. The rearrangement joins TRBV5-6 to TRBJ1-5, with D unresolved. The CDR3 sequence is 16 residues long. CDR1 SGHDT and CDR2 YYEEEE come from the germline V gene. Trimming pared 1 base from V and 2 bases from J, leaving 13 bases between. CDR3 sequence reads: CASSLSSRHGNQPQHF. DNA for the CDR3: TGTGCCAGCAGCTTGTCCTCAAGACACGGCAATCAGCCCCAGCATTTT.

This chain uses TRBV28 with TRBJ1-2; no reliable D call. V lost 3 bases and J 4 bases, leaving 12 bases between the germline ends. The V gene's germline CDR1 is MDHEN and CDR2 SYDVKM. CDR3 length equals 14 residues. The DNA of the CDR3 is TGTGCCAGCAGTTTCGGTTTGAAAACCTATGGCTACACCTTC. This codes for CASSFGLKTYGYTF.

This CDR3 reads CASSDRPYEQYF. DNA of the CDR3: TGTGCCAGCAGCGATAGACCCTACGAGCAGTACTTC. The chain has TRBV7-2 and TRBJ2-7; D is undetermined. The CDR3 contains 12 residues. Looked up from germline, CDR1 is SGHTA and CDR2 is FQGNSA. V lost 5 bases, J lost 2 bases, and 7 bases lay in between. The full variable domain, completed using reference TRBV7-2 and TRBJ2-7, is GAGVSQSPSNKVTEKGKDVELRCDPISGHTALYWYRQSLGQGLEFLIYFQGNSAPDKSGLPSDRFSAERTGGSVSTLTIQRTQQEDSAVYLCASSDRPYEQYFGPGTRLTVT.

The gene calls are TRBV5-5 and TRBJ2-1, with 7 bases matching TRBD1. CDR3 length: 15 residues. Trimming at V came to 2 bases and at J to 10 bases, leaving 12 bases not matched to a gene. Germline CDR1 SGHKS, CDR2 YYEKEE (reference sequence). The CDR3 sequence: CASSFTRTGSREQFF. For the CDR3, the DNA is TGTGCCAGCAGCTTCACCCGGACAGGCTCGCGAGAGCAGTTCTTC.

A note on this clone: The identical CDR3 is also encoded by other nucleotide sequences in the sample. This chain joins TRBV29-1 and TRBJ1-1; D gene ambiguous. V was cut by 4 bases and J by 1 base, with 7 bases left in between. In germline, CDR1 is SQVTM, CDR2 ANQGSEA. The CDR3 consists of 12 residues. CDR3: CSVGRGNTEAFF. CDR3 DNA: TGCAGCGTTGGTCGGGGGAACACTGAAGCTTTCTTT.

The CDR3 region has the DNA TGTGCCAGCAGTTCGGCAGGGACCACAGATACGCAGTATTTT. Protein product: CASSSAGTTDTQYF. This chain connects TRBV28 to TRBJ2-3; D may be TRBD1 or TRBD2 (5 bases each). Trimming left V 4 bases short and J 2 bases short, with 10 bases between. The CDR3 sequence is 14 residues long. Germline V gene lookup returns CDR1 MDHEN and CDR2 SYDVKM.

The chain has TRBV7-6 and TRBJ1-3; D is possibly TRBD1 (6 bases). The CDR3 is 16 residues long. The V end was cut by 5 bases, the J end by 0 bases, with 14 bases between. Per the germline V gene, CDR1 is SGHVS and CDR2 is FNYEAQ. The CDR3 DNA sequence: TGTGCCAGCAGCCCCAGCACAGGGAACTCTGGAAACACCATATATTTT. This codes for CASSPSTGNSGNTIYF.

This clone was counted a few times. This rearrangement joins TRBV5-1 to TRBJ1-5, with D tentatively TRBD1 (5 bases). V was shortened by 0 bases and J by 8 bases, with 12 bases between the two germline ends. There are 14 residues in the CDR3. Germline-derived CDR1 and CDR2 are SGHRS and YFSETQ. CDR3 amino acids: CASSLGGALEPQHF. The CDR3, as DNA: TGCGCCAGCAGCTTGGGAGGGGCCCTAGAGCCCCAGCATTTT.

The chain recombines TRBV3-1 (or the pseudogene TRBV3-2) with TRBJ2-1; perhaps TRBD2 as D (6 bases). The CDR3 contains 17 residues. Per the germline V gene, CDR1 is LGHDT and CDR2 is YNNKEL (reference sequence). The V end was cut by 2 bases, the J end by 1 base, with 15 bases between. The CDR3: CASSQSSGGWSYNEQFF. As DNA, the CDR3 is TGTGCCAGCAGCCAAAGTAGCGGAGGATGGTCCTACAATGAGCAGTTCTTC.

The chain has TRBV2 and TRBJ2-7, with 7 bases that match TRBD1. The trim removed 7 bases at V and 0 bases at J, leaving 3 bases unmatched. The CDR3 loop spans 13 amino acids. Germline CDR1 and CDR2: SNHLY and FYNNEI. CDR3 amino acids: CASMDRSSYEQYF. The CDR3 DNA reads as TGTGCCAGCATGGACAGGAGCTCCTACGAGCAGTACTTC.

V and J are TRBV20-1 and TRBJ2-3; D is uncertain. Trimming pared 1 base from V and 6 bases from J, leaving 5 bases between. The CDR3 is 11 amino acids. Germline values: CDR1 DFQATT, CDR2 SNEGSKA (reference sequence). This CDR3 reads CSARVRDTQYF. The CDR3 DNA reads TGCAGTGCTAGAGTACGGGATACGCAGTATTTT.

The V call is TRBV7-9, the J call TRBJ2-2, with TRBD1 identical over 7 bases. The trim removed 5 bases at V and 2 bases at J, leaving 2 bases unmatched. The germline V gene has CDR1 SEHNR and CDR2 FQNEAQ (reference sequence). The CDR3 is made up of 14 amino acids. The DNA of the CDR3 is TGTGCCAGCAGCCGGACAGGAAACACCGGGGAGCTGTTTTTT. This codes for CASSRTGNTGELFF.

V gene TRBV19 combines with J gene TRBJ1-5; D ambiguous. V lost 2 bases and J lost 1, with 9 bases in between. Looked up from germline, CDR1 is LNHDA and CDR2 is SQIVND (reference sequence). The CDR3 consists of 15 residues. The CDR3: CASSIMQMSNQPQHF. CDR3 nucleotide sequence: TGTGCCAGTAGTATAATGCAGATGAGCAATCAGCCCCAGCATTTT.

V gene TRBV6-5 combines with J gene TRBJ2-5, with D possibly TRBD2 on 6 matching bases. Deletions cut 0 bases from V and 2 bases from J, with 10 bases between. The germline V gene encodes CDR1 MNHEY and CDR2 SVGAGI. This CDR3 is 15 amino acids long. The CDR3 DNA is TGTGCCAGCAGTTACTCGAACGGGGGTCAAGAGACCCAGTACTTC. It encodes CASSYSNGGQETQYF.

The chain joins TRBV7-2 to TRBJ1-5, with unresolved D. This CDR3 spans 13 amino acids. Germline V gene sequence: CDR1 SGHTA, CDR2 FQGNSA. Trimming removed 5 bases at V and 5 bases at J, with 10 bases between. CDR3: CASSRNRDQPQHF. CDR3 bases: TGTGCCAGCAGCCGAAATCGGGATCAGCCCCAGCATTTT.

The chain has TRBV5-1 and TRBJ2-7; D is ambiguous. CDR1 is SGHRS and CDR2 is YFSETQ in the germline V gene. There are 14 residues in the CDR3. V dropped 0 bases and J dropped 2 bases, with 9 bases sitting between them. CDR3 sequence: CASSLGVGAYEQYF. The DNA for the CDR3 is TGCGCCAGCAGCTTGGGAGTAGGTGCCTACGAGCAGTACTTC.

The chain recombines TRBV6-6 with TRBJ1-4; D is perhaps TRBD1 (6 bases). This CDR3 is 14 amino acids long. V was cut by 3 bases and J by 5 bases, with 10 bases left in between. Germline V CDR1 and CDR2: MNHNY, SVGAGI (reference sequence). The CDR3 reads CASSYTGSNEKLFF. The DNA for the CDR3 is TGTGCCAGCAGTTATACAGGGTCCAATGAAAAACTGTTTTTT.

The chain couples TRBV6-5 to TRBJ2-3, with 7 positions matching TRBD2. Germline CDR1 reads MNHEY; CDR2 reads SVGAGI. The CDR3 is made up of 12 amino acids. V lost 4 bases and J lost 5; bases outside the gene matches: 0. The CDR3 sequence is CASSSGGDTQYF. CDR3 nucleotide sequence: TGTGCCAGCAGTTCGGGGGGAGATACGCAGTATTTT.

This clone was seen a few times. The rearrangement links TRBV12-5 to TRBJ1-1; D unresolved. CDR3 length equals 14 residues. CDR1 is LGHNT and CDR2 is FRNRAP in the germline V gene. Trimming took off 1 base at V and 1 base at J, with 7 bases between the two ends. This CDR3 is CASGLGHWNTEAFF. The CDR3 coding sequence is TGTGCTAGTGGTTTGGGACATTGGAACACTGAAGCTTTCTTT.